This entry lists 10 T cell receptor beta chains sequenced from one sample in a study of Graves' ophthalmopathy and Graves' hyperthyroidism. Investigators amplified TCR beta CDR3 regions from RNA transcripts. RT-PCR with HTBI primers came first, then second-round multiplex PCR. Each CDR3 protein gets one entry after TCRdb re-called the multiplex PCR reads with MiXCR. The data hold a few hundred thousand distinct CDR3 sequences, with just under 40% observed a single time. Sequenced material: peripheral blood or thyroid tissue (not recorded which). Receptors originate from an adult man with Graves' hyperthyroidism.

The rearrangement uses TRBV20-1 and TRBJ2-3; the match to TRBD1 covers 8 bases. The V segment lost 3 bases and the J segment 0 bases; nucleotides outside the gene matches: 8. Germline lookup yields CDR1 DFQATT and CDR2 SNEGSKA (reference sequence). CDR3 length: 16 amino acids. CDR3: CSASGGTGRSTDTQYF. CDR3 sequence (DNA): TGCAGTGCTAGCGGCGGGACAGGCCGTAGCACAGATACGCAGTATTTT.

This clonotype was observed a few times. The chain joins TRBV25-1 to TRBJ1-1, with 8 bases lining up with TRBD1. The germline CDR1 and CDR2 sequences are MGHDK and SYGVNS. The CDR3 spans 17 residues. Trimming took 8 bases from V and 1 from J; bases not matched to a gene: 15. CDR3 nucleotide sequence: TGTGCCAGCTCACCAACCCTAACAGGGGGGGGGAACACTGAAGCTTTCTTT. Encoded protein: CASSPTLTGGGNTEAFF. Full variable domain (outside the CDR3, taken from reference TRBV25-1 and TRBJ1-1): EADIYQTPRYLVIGTGKKITLECSQTMGHDKMYWYQQDPGMELHLIHYSYGVNSTEKGDLSSESTVSRIRTEHFPLTLESARPSHTSQYLCASSPTLTGGGNTEAFFGQGTRLTVV.

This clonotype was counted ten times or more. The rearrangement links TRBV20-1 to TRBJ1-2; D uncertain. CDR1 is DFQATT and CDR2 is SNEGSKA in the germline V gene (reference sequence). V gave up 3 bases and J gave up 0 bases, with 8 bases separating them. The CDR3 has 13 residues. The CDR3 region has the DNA TGCAGTGCTAGGCTTCCAGCTAACTATGGCTACACCTTC. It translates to CSARLPANYGYTF.

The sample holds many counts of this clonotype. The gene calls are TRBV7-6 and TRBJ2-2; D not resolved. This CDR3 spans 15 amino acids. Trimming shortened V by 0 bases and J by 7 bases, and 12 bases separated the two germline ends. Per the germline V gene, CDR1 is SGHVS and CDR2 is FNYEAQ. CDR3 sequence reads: CASSLAPTSGGELFF. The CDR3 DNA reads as TGTGCCAGCAGCTTAGCGCCGACTTCTGGCGGGGAGCTGTTTTTT.

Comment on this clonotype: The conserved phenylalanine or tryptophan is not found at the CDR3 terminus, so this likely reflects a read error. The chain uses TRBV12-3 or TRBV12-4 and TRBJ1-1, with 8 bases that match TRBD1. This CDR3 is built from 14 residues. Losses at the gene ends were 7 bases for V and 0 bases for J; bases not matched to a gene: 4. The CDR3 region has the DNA TGTGCCAGCACCCCGACAGGGGTGAACACTGAAGCTTTCTCT. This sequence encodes CASTPTGVNTEAFS.

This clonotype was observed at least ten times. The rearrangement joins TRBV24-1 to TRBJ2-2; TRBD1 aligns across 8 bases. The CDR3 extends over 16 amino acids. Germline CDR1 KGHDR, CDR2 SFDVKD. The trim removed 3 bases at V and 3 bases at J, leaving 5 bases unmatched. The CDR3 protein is CATSDTTGVDTGELFF. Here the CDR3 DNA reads TGTGCCACCAGTGATACGACAGGGGTGGACACCGGGGAGCTGTTTTTT.

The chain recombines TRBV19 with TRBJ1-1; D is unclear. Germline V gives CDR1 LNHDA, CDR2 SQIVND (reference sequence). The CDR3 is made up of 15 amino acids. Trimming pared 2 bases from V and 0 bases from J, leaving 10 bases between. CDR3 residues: CASSISGLMNTEAFF. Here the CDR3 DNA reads TGTGCCAGTAGTATAAGCGGCCTCATGAACACTGAAGCTTTCTTT.

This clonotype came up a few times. CDR3 protein: CSVRDRSSYNEQFF. In nucleotides, the CDR3 is TGCAGCGTTCGTGACAGAAGCTCCTACAATGAGCAGTTCTTC. The chain carries TRBV29-1 and TRBJ2-1, with D maybe TRBD1 (5 bases). Germline CDR1 SQVTM, CDR2 ANQGSEA. CDR3 length: 14 amino acids. V was pared by 5 bases and J by 0 bases, with 11 bases between.

CDR3 nucleotides: TGTGCCACCAGCAGTTACGGACAGCGAGGCTACGAGCAGTACTTC. This codes for CATSSYGQRGYEQYF. The chain employs TRBV15 and TRBJ2-7, with D tentatively TRBD1 (6 bases). Germline CDR1 and CDR2: LNHNV and YYDKDF (reference sequence). The CDR3 runs to 15 residues. V was pared by 3 bases and J by 3 bases, with 15 bases between. The whole variable domain, filled in from reference TRBV15 and TRBJ2-7, reads DAMVIQNPRYQVTQFGKPVTLSCSQTLNHNVMYWYQQKSSQAPKLLFHYYDKDFNNEADTPDNFQSRRPNTSFCFLDIRSPGLGDTAMYLCATSSYGQRGYEQYFGPGTRLTVT.

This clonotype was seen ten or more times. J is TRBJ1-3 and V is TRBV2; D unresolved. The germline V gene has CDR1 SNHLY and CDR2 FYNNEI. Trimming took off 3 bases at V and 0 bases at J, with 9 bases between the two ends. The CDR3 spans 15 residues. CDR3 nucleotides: TGTGCCAGCAGTGAGGGGTCATCCTCTGGAAACACCATATATTTT. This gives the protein CASSEGSSSGNTIYF.